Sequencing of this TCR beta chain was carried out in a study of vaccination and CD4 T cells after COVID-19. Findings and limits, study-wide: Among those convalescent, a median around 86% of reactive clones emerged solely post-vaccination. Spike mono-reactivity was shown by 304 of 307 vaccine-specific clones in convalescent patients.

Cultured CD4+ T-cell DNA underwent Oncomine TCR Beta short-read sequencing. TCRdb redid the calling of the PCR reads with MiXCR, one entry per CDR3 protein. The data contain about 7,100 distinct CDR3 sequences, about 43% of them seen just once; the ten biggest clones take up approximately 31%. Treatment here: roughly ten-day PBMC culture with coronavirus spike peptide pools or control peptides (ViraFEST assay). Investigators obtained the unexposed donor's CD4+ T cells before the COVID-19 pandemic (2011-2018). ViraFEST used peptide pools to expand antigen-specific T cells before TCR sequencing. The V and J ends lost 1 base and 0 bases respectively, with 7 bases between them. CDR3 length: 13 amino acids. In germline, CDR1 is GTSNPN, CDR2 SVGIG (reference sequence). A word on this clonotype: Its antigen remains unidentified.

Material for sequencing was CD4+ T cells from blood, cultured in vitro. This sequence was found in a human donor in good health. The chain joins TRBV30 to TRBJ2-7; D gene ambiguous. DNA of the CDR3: TGTGCCTGGAGTGAGTGGAGCTCCTACGAGCAGTACTTC. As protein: CAWSEWSSYEQYF.